This T cell receptor beta chain comes out of a study of vaccination effects on CD4 cells after COVID-19. Study observations and caveats: Infection-derived and vaccine-derived clones contracted markedly late after vaccination. Common cold coronavirus cross-reactivity was shown by only 1 of 255 vaccine-induced clones in healthy vaccinees.

Germline V lookup: CDR1 MNHEY, CDR2 SVGAGI. V lost 5 bases to trimming and J lost 2 bases; unmatched junction nucleotides: 7. This CDR3 has 15 amino acids. Assay: immunoSEQ multiplex PCR; the TCRdb copy retains only in-frame clones and omits some. The sample shows about 55,000 clones, about two thirds of them seen only once. This clone was seen only once. Its antigen remains unidentified. ViraFEST assay sequencing came after antigen-specific CD4+ T cells were expanded with viral peptide pools. CD4+ T cell isolation took place after less than 13 days of culture. The study found no prior SARS-CoV-2 infection in the vaccine recipients, who tested negative for nucleocapsid antibodies. They grew some 2 million PBMC in each well, adding around 10 IU/ml IL-2 and 8.5 to 10 ug/ml peptides.

This specimen was CD4+ T cells from PBMCs cultured with SARS-CoV-2 spike peptides, taken before COVID-19 vaccination. The chain carries TRBV6-5 and TRBJ2-7; 9 nucleotides agree with TRBD1. The receptor comes from a human donor who received a COVID-19 vaccine. For the CDR3, the DNA is TGTGCCAGCAGTAGGGACAGGGCAGTAGCCTACGAGCAGTACTTC. Translating it yields CASSRDRAVAYEQYF.